The rows below give T cell receptor beta chains drawn from one sample of a study of blood T cell repertoires in COVID-19. TCRdb keeps only in-frame clones here, not all; method: immunoSEQ multiplex PCR. This repertoire shows 38,000 or so clones, more than 80% found once; its top ten account for about 44%. Material: peripheral blood. These receptors all come from a human donor in a cohort sampled during active or convalescent COVID-19. The donor label of this sample is uncertain. CDR3s include the opening cysteine and the closing phenylalanine or tryptophan. D genes are given only for firm matches. The listing skips clone size in some rows; elsewhere it reads once, few, many or a size class.

J,D,size,V,CDR3,DNA
TRBJ1-5,.,.,TRBV5-5,CASSFSNLGPGDNQPQHF,TGTGCCAGCAGCTTCTCGAATCTCGGTCCAGGGGACAATCAGCCCCAGCATTTT
TRBJ2-1,TRBD2,many,TRBV7-9,CASSSREVSYNEQFF,TGTGCCAGCAGCTCCCGGGAGGTCTCCTACAATGAGCAGTTCTTC
TRBJ1-1,.,few,TRBV9,CASTLRGEGNTEAFF,TGTGCCAGCACCCTACGAGGGGAGGGGAACACTGAAGCTTTCTTT
TRBJ2-3,.,.,TRBV30,CAWRVLSTDTQYF,TGTGCCTGGAGAGTCCTAAGCACAGATACGCAGTATTTT
TRBJ2-5,TRBD1,.,TRBV5-1,CASSRGQGEQETQYF,TGCGCCAGCAGCAGGGGACAGGGAGAACAAGAGACCCAGTACTTC
TRBJ1-2,TRBD1,.,TRBV30,CAWRLGTGAFGYTF,TGTGCCTGGAGGCTGGGGACAGGGGCCTTTGGCTACACCTTC
TRBJ2-2,.,.,TRBV7-2,CASSSAGGGELFF,TGTGCCAGCAGCTCCGCCGGGGGCGGGGAGCTGTTTTTT
TRBJ1-2,.,.,TRBV11-3,CASSISRNYGYTF,TGTGCCAGCAGCATAAGTCGGAACTATGGCTACACCTTC
TRBJ1-1,.,.,TRBV12-3/TRBV12-4,CASSLPRGGATFF,TGTGCCAGCAGTTTGCCCCGCGGAGGGGCGACTTTCTTT
TRBJ2-4,TRBD1,.,TRBV4-3,CASSPTGGAKNIQYF,TGCGCCAGCAGCCCAACAGGGGGGGCCAAAAACATTCAGTACTTC
TRBJ1-6,.,.,TRBV11-2,CASSLQGSYNSPLHF,TGTGCCAGCAGCTTACAGGGCTCCTATAATTCACCCCTCCACTTT
TRBJ1-5,.,.,TRBV19,CASTHEGAQPQHF,TGTGCCAGTACGCACGAGGGCGCGCAGCCCCAGCATTTT
TRBJ2-1,TRBD2,.,TRBV6-5,CASSFGGTSSYNEQFF,TGTGCCAGCAGTTTCGGCGGGACTAGCTCCTACAATGAGCAGTTCTTC
TRBJ1-2,.,.,TRBV7-9,CASSSGSTGYYGYTF,TGTGCCAGCAGCTCGGGATCGACGGGATACTATGGCTACACCTTC
TRBJ2-4,TRBD1,.,TRBV13,CASSSLDRSKNIQYF,TGTGCCAGCAGCTCTCTGGACAGGTCCAAAAACATTCAGTACTTC
TRBJ1-2,.,.,TRBV7-9,CASSPDRTYGYTF,TGTGCCAGCAGCCCCGACAGGACTTATGGCTACACCTTC
TRBJ2-3,TRBD2,.,TRBV2,CASSLATDTQYF,TGTGCCAGCTCACTAGCGACAGATACGCAGTATTTT
TRBJ2-7,.,.,TRBV5-1,CASSWGLSGSEQYF,TGCGCCAGCAGCTGGGGGCTCTCGGGTAGCGAGCAGTACTTC
TRBJ1-2,.,.,TRBV6-5,CASREQTVRLEGYTF,TGTGCCAGCAGGGAGCAGACAGTCCGCCTGGAGGGCTACACCTTC
TRBJ2-1,TRBD2,once,TRBV25-1,CASSGGLAGKYNEQFF,TGTGCCAGCAGTGGGGGACTAGCGGGAAAATACAATGAGCAGTTCTTC
TRBJ2-3,.,.,TRBV15,CATSSLMLTSTDTQYF,TGTGCCACCAGCAGCCTGATGTTGACTAGCACAGATACGCAGTATTTT
TRBJ2-7,TRBD2,.,TRBV6-2/TRBV6-3,CASSTGTRSYEQYF,TGTGCCAGCAGTACCGGGACTAGATCCTACGAGCAGTACTTC
TRBJ2-3,.,.,TRBV4-3,CASSQEMVASGSTDTQYF,TGCGCCAGCAGCCAAGAGATGGTAGCAAGCGGCAGCACAGATACGCAGTATTTT
TRBJ1-3,.,.,TRBV28,CASTETGTGNTIYF,TGTGCCAGCACCGAGACAGGAACTGGAAACACCATATATTTT
TRBJ2-5,TRBD1,once,TRBV11-2,CASSLAGGQGARETQYF,TGTGCCAGCAGCTTAGCTGGCGGACAGGGGGCGCGAGAGACCCAGTACTTC
TRBJ2-3,TRBD2,once,TRBV4-3,CASSRSLTSGRAPADTQYF,TGCGCCAGCAGCCGAAGTCTGACTAGCGGGAGGGCCCCCGCAGATACGCAGTATTTT
TRBJ2-7,.,.,TRBV5-5,CASSPQGYEQYF,TGTGCCAGCAGCCCACAGGGCTACGAGCAGTACTTC
TRBJ2-7,TRBD2,.,TRBV24-1,CATSDPHSGTYEQYF,TGTGCCACCAGTGATCCACACAGCGGGACCTACGAGCAGTACTTC
TRBJ2-7,.,.,TRBV7-8,CASSPTPGLSYEQYF,TGTGCCAGCAGCCCTACCCCGGGACTTTCCTACGAGCAGTACTTC
TRBJ2-3,.,.,TRBV7-9,CASSFPRGETQYF,TGTGCCAGCAGCTTCCCCAGGGGCGAGACGCAGTATTTT
TRBJ1-5,.,.,TRBV25-1,CASSEGRGSQPQHF,TGTGCCAGCAGTGAGGGTAGGGGTAGTCAGCCCCAGCATTTT
TRBJ2-1,TRBD2,.,TRBV7-2,CASSLVTSGPNEQFF,TGTGCCAGCAGCTTAGTAACTAGCGGCCCCAATGAGCAGTTCTTC
TRBJ2-1,TRBD1,.,TRBV20-1,CSAGDREQFF,TGCAGTGCCGGGGACAGGGAGCAGTTCTTC
TRBJ2-1,TRBD1,.,TRBV5-4,CASSGGTGGYNEQFF,TGTGCCAGCAGCGGCGGGACAGGGGGCTACAATGAGCAGTTCTTC
TRBJ2-7,.,.,TRBV7-8,CASKYGSGWEQYF,TGTGCCAGCAAATATGGGTCGGGGTGGGAGCAGTACTTC
TRBJ2-1,TRBD2,.,TRBV6-6,CASRGGSGRGYEQFF,TGTGCCAGCAGGGGCGGAAGCGGGAGGGGATATGAGCAGTTCTTC
TRBJ2-1,.,.,TRBV7-9,CASSLARDEQFF,TGTGCCAGCAGCTTAGCCAGGGATGAGCAGTTCTTC
TRBJ2-1,.,once,TRBV12-3/TRBV12-4,CASSLATGEQFF,TGTGCCAGCAGTTTAGCGACGGGTGAGCAGTTCTTC
TRBJ2-1,.,few,TRBV20-1,CSASQLGGGSHNEQFF,TGCAGTGCTAGTCAACTCGGGGGCGGGAGTCACAATGAGCAGTTCTTC
TRBJ2-2,.,.,TRBV6-2/TRBV6-3,CASSYTRTGELFF,TGTGCCAGCAGTTACACTAGGACCGGGGAGCTGTTTTTT
TRBJ2-5,TRBD2,few,TRBV4-1,CASSLRLAGAQETQYF,TGCGCCAGCAGCCTCCGACTAGCGGGGGCCCAAGAGACCCAGTACTTC
TRBJ2-2,.,.,TRBV24-1,CATKEGPYTGELFF,TGTGCCACCAAGGAGGGTCCGTACACCGGGGAGCTGTTTTTT
TRBJ2-5,.,.,TRBV6-5,CASSRPGYQETQYF,TGTGCCAGCAGTCGACCAGGGTACCAAGAGACCCAGTACTTC
TRBJ2-5,.,few,TRBV5-4,CASSLDPDSQETQYF,TGTGCCAGCAGCTTGGACCCGGACAGCCAAGAGACCCAGTACTTC
TRBJ1-3,.,few,TRBV5-8,CASSQRQNPRLDTIYF,TGTGCCAGCAGCCAGAGACAGAACCCACGCCTTGACACCATATATTTT
TRBJ1-1,.,.,TRBV5-1,CASSPLEGGWGAFF,TGCGCCAGCAGCCCTCTCGAGGGAGGGTGGGGGGCTTTCTTT
TRBJ2-6,TRBD1,few,TRBV30,CAWRARQGSSGANVLTF,TGTGCCTGGAGAGCCCGACAGGGGAGCTCTGGGGCCAACGTCCTGACTTTC
TRBJ1-3,.,.,TRBV3-1/TRBV3-2,CASSQDGGRNTIYF,TGTGCCAGCAGCCAAGATGGAGGTCGAAACACCATATATTTT
TRBJ2-7,.,.,TRBV2,CASKTTSVYEQYF,TGTGCCAGCAAGACGACTAGTGTCTACGAGCAGTACTTC
TRBJ2-7,TRBD2,.,TRBV6-2/TRBV6-3,CASSRTSGPYEQYF,TGTGCCAGCAGCAGGACTAGCGGTCCCTACGAGCAGTACTTC
TRBJ2-7,TRBD1,once,TRBV25-1,CASSEEKGAGYEQYF,TGTGCCAGCAGTGAAGAAAAGGGGGCAGGGTACGAGCAGTACTTC